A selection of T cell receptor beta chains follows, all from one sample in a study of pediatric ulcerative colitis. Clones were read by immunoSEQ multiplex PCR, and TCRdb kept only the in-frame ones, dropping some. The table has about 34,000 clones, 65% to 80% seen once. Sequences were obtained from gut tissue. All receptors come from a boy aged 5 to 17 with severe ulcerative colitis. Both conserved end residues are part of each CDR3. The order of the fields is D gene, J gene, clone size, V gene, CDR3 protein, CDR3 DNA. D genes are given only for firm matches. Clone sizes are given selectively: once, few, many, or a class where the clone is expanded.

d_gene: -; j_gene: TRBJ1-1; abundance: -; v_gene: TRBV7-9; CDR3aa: CASSIVQGGTEAFF; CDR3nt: TGTGCCAGCAGCATAGTCCAGGGAGGTACTGAAGCTTTCTTT
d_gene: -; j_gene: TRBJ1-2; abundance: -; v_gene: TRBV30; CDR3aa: CAWTSRGHDYGYTF; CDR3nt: TGTGCCTGGACCTCACGGGGACATGACTATGGCTACACCTTC
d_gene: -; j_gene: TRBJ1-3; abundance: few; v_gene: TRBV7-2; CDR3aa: CASSLGVTSGNTIYF; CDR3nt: TGTGCCAGCAGCTTAGGAGTGACCTCTGGAAACACCATATATTTT
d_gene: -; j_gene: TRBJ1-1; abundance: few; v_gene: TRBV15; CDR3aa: CATSREPNTEAFF; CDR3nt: TGTGCCACCAGCAGAGAACCTAACACTGAAGCTTTCTTT
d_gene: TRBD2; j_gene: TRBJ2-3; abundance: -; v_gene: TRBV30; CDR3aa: CAWTPAGGRYTQYF; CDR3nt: TGTGCCTGGACTCCTGCGGGGGGGCGATATACGCAGTATTTT
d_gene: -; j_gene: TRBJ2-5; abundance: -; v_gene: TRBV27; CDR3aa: CASRRTASGRETQYF; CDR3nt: TGTGCCAGCAGACGGACCGCCTCCGGTCGGGAGACCCAGTACTTC
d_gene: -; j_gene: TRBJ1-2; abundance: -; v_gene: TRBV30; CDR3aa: CAWSVLGLYGYTF; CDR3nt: TGTGCCTGGAGTGTACTTGGATTATATGGCTACACCTTC
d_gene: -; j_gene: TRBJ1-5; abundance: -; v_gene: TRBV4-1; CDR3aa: CASSQERVDNFNAIQPQHF; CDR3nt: TGCGCCAGCAGCCAAGAACGTGTCGACAACTTCAACGCCATTCAGCCCCAGCATTTT
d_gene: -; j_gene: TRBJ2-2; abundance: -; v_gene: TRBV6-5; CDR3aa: CASRTRTGELFF; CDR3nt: TGTGCCAGCAGAACTAGAACCGGGGAGCTGTTTTTT
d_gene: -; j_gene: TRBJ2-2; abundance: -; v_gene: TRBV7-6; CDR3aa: CASSLLIGGTGELFF; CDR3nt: TGTGCCAGCAGCCTCCTTATAGGAGGTACCGGGGAGCTGTTTTTT